This T cell receptor beta chain was recovered during a study of CD8 T cells in Susac syndrome. Reverse transcription used about 0.45 to 1 ug RNA and random hexamers. TCRdb recomputed calls from the immunoSEQ multiplex PCR reads with MiXCR, one row per CDR3 protein. The sample yields tens of thousands of distinct CDR3 sequences, 80% to 95% seen once. This clonotype showed up just a few times. The authors sequenced TCR beta from blood CD8+ and CD4+ T cells. Healthy donors formed controls matched for age and sex. The V segment lost 2 bases and the J segment 0 bases; nucleotides outside the gene matches: 8. This CDR3 is 17 amino acids long. Germline V gene sequence: CDR1 SGHNT, CDR2 YYREEE (reference sequence).

The source material was CD8+ T cells from PBMCs. The chain links TRBV5-4 to TRBJ1-5; 7 nucleotides align to TRBD1. The TCR sequence derives from a human donor in good health. Here the CDR3 DNA reads TGTGCCAGCAGCTTAACCAGGGGGGTTTATAGCAATCAGCCCCAGCATTTT. Residues: CASSLTRGVYSNQPQHF.